This T cell receptor beta chain originates from a study of blood T cell repertoires in COVID-19. Repertoires were generated with immunoSEQ multiplex PCR, while TCRdb's copy carries only in-frame clones and drops some. The sample records around 170,000 clones, around four fifths being singletons. This TCR derives from a woman in her 50s who had recovered from COVID-19. The sequencing input was PBMCs or T cells enriched from blood (not recorded which).

This CDR3 is CASSPARGDHEQYF. As DNA, the CDR3 is TGTGCCAGCTCACCGGCCAGGGGTGACCACGAGCAGTACTTC. This rearrangement joins TRBV18 to TRBJ2-7; D is possibly TRBD1 (6 bases). Germline CDR1 reads KGHSH; CDR2 reads LQKENI. The CDR3 contains 14 residues. V was pared by 3 bases and J by 5 bases, with 14 bases between.